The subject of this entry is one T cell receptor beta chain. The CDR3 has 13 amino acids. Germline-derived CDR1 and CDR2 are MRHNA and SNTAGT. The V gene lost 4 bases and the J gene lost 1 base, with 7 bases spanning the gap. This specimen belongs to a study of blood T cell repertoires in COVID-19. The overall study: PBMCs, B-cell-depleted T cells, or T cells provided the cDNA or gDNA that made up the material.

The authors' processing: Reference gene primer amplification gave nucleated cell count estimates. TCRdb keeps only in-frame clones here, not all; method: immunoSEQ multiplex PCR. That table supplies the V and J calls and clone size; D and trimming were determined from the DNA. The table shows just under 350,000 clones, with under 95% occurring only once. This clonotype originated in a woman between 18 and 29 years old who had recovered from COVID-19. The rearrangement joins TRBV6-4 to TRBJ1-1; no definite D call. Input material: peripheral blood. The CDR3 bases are TGTGCCAGCAGTGGTCAGGAGAACACTGAAGCTTTCTTT. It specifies CASSGQENTEAFF.